This T cell receptor beta chain emerged from a study of T-cell memory formation after mild COVID-19. With 3 bases clipped from V and 0 bases from J, the junction kept 13 bases outside the gene matches. The CDR3 has 19 residues. Looked up from germline, CDR1 is ENHRY and CDR2 is SYGVKD. In TCRdb, the 5' RACE reads were re-called with MiXCR into one record per CDR3 protein. The sample lists a few hundred thousand distinct CDR3 sequences, around 15% occurring once. Notes on this clonotype: Its antigen remains unknown.

Study-wide results and limits: A second wave expanding day 15 to 37 was CD4+-biased; contracting clones were balanced. CD4+ contracting clones were mainly CM and EM; CD8+ ones, EMRA. Within pre-infection memory, some responding clones were found, suggesting cross-reactive memory joined.

Sequencing was performed on PBMCs or a T cell subset sorted from them (not recorded which). This chain uses TRBV10-3 with TRBJ2-3, with 9 nucleotides matching TRBD2. The clonotype originates from a man aged 18 to 29 who had mild COVID-19 (a few samples of this study predate the infection). Cell type and time point are not known. In DNA form, the CDR3 reads TGTGCCATCAGTGATATACTAGCGGGTGAAGAGCGTAGCACAGATACGCAGTATTTT. Translating gives CAISDILAGEERSTDTQYF.